A few counts support the clone carrying this T cell receptor (beta chain). Its target is unknown. The junction had 12 bases not matched to a gene; V was cut back by 5 bases and J by 3 bases. Germline V gene data show CDR1 as SGHAT and CDR2 as FQNNGV. The CDR3 runs to 17 residues. The sample comes from a study of Ad26.COV2.S vaccination and SARS-CoV-2 variants. Study-level results: Vaccine recipients and placebo recipients showed similar non-spike TCR breadth. Following vaccination, spike-specific CD8+ and CD4+ T cell responses reportedly exhibited substantial breadth. The TCR breadth and depth analyses may have understated or missed part of the total T cell responses. Higher spike-specific TCR breadth was found in vaccine recipients than in placebo recipients.

The method was immunoSEQ multiplex PCR; TCRdb's version includes in-frame clones alone and lacks a portion of them. The sample lists about 97,000 clones; around 82% were seen once. The source is a human donor who had recovered from COVID-19. This sample comprised peripheral blood, obtained after recovery from COVID-19. The rearrangement links TRBV11-2 to TRBJ2-1, with 8 bases matching TRBD2. The chain's CDR3 is CASSPPHGRGYYNEQFF. CDR3 nucleotides: TGTGCCAGCAGCCCCCCTCACGGGAGGGGGTACTACAATGAGCAGTTCTTC.